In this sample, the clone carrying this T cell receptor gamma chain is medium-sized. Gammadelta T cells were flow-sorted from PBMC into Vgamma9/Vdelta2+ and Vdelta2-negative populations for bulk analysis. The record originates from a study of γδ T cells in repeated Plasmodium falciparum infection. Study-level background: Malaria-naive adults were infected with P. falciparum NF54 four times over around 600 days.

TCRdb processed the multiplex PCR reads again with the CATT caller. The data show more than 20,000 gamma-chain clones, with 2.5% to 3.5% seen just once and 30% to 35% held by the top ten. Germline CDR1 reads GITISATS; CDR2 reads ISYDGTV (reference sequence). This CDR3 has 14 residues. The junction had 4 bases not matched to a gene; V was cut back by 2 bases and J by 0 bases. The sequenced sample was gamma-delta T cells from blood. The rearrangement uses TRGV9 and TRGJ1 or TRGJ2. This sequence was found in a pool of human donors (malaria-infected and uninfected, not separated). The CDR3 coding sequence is TGTGCCTTGTGGGAGGGTGCGAATTATTATAAGAAACTCTTT. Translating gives CALWEGANYYKKLF.